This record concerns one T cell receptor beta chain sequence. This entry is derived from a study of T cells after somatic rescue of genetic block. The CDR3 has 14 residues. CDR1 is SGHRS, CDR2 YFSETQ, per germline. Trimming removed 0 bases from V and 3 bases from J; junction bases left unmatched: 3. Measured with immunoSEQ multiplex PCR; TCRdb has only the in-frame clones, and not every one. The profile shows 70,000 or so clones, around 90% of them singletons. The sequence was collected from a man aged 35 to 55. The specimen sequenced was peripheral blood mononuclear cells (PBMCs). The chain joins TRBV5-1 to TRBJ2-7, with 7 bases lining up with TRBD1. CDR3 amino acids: CASSLGPGGYEQYF. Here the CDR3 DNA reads TGCGCCAGCAGCTTGGGTCCAGGGGGCTACGAGCAGTACTTC.